The rows below give T cell receptor beta chains drawn from one sample of a study of cytomegalovirus exposure and HLA in healthy donors. The assay was immunoSEQ multiplex PCR, and TCRdb's table has in-frame clones only and misses some. The sample shows fewer than 150,000 clones, around 74% of them seen only once. Specimen: PBMCs. These receptors came from a man under 40 in good health and CMV-seronegative. CDR3s include the opening cysteine and the closing phenylalanine or tryptophan. The order of the fields is D gene, V gene, clone size, J gene, CDR3 protein, CDR3 DNA. The D gene is left open where the match is weak. Rows may omit the clone size; those that give it use once, few, many or a size class.

d_gene: -
v_gene: TRBV20-1
abundance: -
j_gene: TRBJ2-1
CDR3aa: CSAQYNEQFF
CDR3nt: TGCAGTGCCCAATACAATGAGCAGTTCTTC

d_gene: TRBD2
v_gene: TRBV7-2
abundance: -
j_gene: TRBJ2-5
CDR3aa: CASSAAATSGRAGNQYF
CDR3nt: TGTGCCAGCAGCGCCGCGGCGACTAGCGGGAGGGCGGGGAACCAGTACTTC

d_gene: -
v_gene: TRBV7-9
abundance: -
j_gene: TRBJ2-2
CDR3aa: CASSLDFLTNTGELFF
CDR3nt: TGTGCCAGCAGCTTAGATTTCCTTACGAACACCGGGGAGCTGTTTTTT

d_gene: -
v_gene: TRBV14
abundance: -
j_gene: TRBJ1-2
CDR3aa: CASSQWRREVGYTF
CDR3nt: TGTGCCAGCAGCCAATGGCGCAGGGAGGTTGGCTACACCTTC

d_gene: TRBD1
v_gene: TRBV4-3
abundance: few
j_gene: TRBJ1-1
CDR3aa: CASSQVTGGTEAFF
CDR3nt: TGCGCCAGCAGCCAAGTCACAGGGGGAACTGAAGCTTTCTTT

d_gene: TRBD1
v_gene: TRBV7-8
abundance: -
j_gene: TRBJ2-7
CDR3aa: CATRDRGGGYEQYF
CDR3nt: TGTGCCACTCGGGACAGGGGAGGAGGGTACGAGCAGTACTTC

d_gene: TRBD1
v_gene: TRBV5-6
abundance: -
j_gene: TRBJ2-7
CDR3aa: CASSLLTRQGFFSYEQYF
CDR3nt: TGTGCCAGCAGCTTGCTGACCAGACAGGGTTTTTTTTCCTACGAGCAGTACTTC

d_gene: -
v_gene: TRBV7-8
abundance: -
j_gene: TRBJ1-3
CDR3aa: CASSFDKPGNTIYF
CDR3nt: TGTGCCAGCAGCTTTGACAAGCCTGGAAACACCATATATTTT

d_gene: TRBD2
v_gene: TRBV11-2
abundance: few
j_gene: TRBJ2-1
CDR3aa: CASSSSGEEQFF
CDR3nt: TGTGCCAGCAGCTCGAGCGGGGAGGAGCAGTTCTTC

d_gene: TRBD1
v_gene: TRBV5-1
abundance: -
j_gene: TRBJ2-5
CDR3aa: CASSFQGEETQYF
CDR3nt: TGCGCCAGCAGCTTCCAGGGGGAAGAGACCCAGTACTTC

d_gene: -
v_gene: TRBV6-5
abundance: -
j_gene: TRBJ1-2
CDR3aa: CASSTPDSSLGYTF
CDR3nt: TGTGCCAGCAGTACCCCGGACAGTAGTCTTGGCTACACCTTC

d_gene: TRBD1
v_gene: TRBV6-1
abundance: medium-sized
j_gene: TRBJ1-1
CDR3aa: CASSERDREDTEAFF
CDR3nt: TGTGCCAGCAGTGAACGGGACAGGGAGGACACTGAAGCTTTCTTT

d_gene: -
v_gene: TRBV27
abundance: few
j_gene: TRBJ2-3
CDR3aa: CASSGGLVSTDTQYF
CDR3nt: TGTGCCAGCAGTGGCGGACTGGTTAGCACAGATACGCAGTATTTT

d_gene: -
v_gene: TRBV19
abundance: -
j_gene: TRBJ1-2
CDR3aa: CASSSMPRDYGYTF
CDR3nt: TGTGCCAGTAGTAGCATGCCACGGGACTATGGCTACACCTTC

d_gene: -
v_gene: TRBV21-1
abundance: -
j_gene: TRBJ2-5
CDR3aa: CASSVSDSQETQYF
CDR3nt: TGTGCCAGCAGCGTCTCAGACAGCCAAGAGACCCAGTACTTC

d_gene: -
v_gene: TRBV11-1
abundance: -
j_gene: TRBJ2-1
CDR3aa: CASSLDQRNEQFF
CDR3nt: TGTGCCAGCAGCTTAGATCAGCGCAATGAGCAGTTCTTC

d_gene: TRBD2
v_gene: TRBV30
abundance: -
j_gene: TRBJ2-7
CDR3aa: CAWSRGGGHYEQYF
CDR3nt: TGTGCCTGGAGCCGAGGCGGGGGTCATTACGAGCAGTACTTC

d_gene: -
v_gene: TRBV5-1
abundance: -
j_gene: TRBJ1-2
CDR3aa: CASTWETGGETGYTF
CDR3nt: TGCGCCAGCACATGGGAAACGGGCGGGGAGACAGGCTACACCTTC

d_gene: TRBD2
v_gene: TRBV6-1
abundance: -
j_gene: TRBJ2-2
CDR3aa: CASLAGGTGELFF
CDR3nt: TGTGCCAGTCTAGCGGGGGGGACCGGGGAGCTGTTTTTT

d_gene: -
v_gene: TRBV6-5
abundance: -
j_gene: TRBJ1-6
CDR3aa: CASTLLGVGSPLHF
CDR3nt: TGTGCCAGCACCCTACTCGGGGTTGGTTCACCCCTCCACTTT

d_gene: -
v_gene: TRBV4-3
abundance: -
j_gene: TRBJ1-2
CDR3aa: CASSPGAGALGGYTF
CDR3nt: TGCGCCAGCAGCCCGGGTGCAGGGGCGCTGGGTGGCTACACCTTC

d_gene: -
v_gene: TRBV7-7
abundance: -
j_gene: TRBJ1-2
CDR3aa: CASSFSGYTF
CDR3nt: TGTGCTAGCAGCTTCTCTGGCTACACCTTC

d_gene: TRBD1
v_gene: TRBV27
abundance: -
j_gene: TRBJ2-7
CDR3aa: CASSFFAPRDRNDKSTYEQYF
CDR3nt: TGTGCCAGCAGTTTCTTCGCGCCCAGGGACAGGAACGACAAGAGTACCTACGAGCAGTACTTC

d_gene: TRBD1
v_gene: TRBV7-2
abundance: -
j_gene: TRBJ1-5
CDR3aa: CASSSTGRNQPQHF
CDR3nt: TGTGCCAGCAGCTCGACAGGGAGAAATCAGCCCCAGCATTTT

d_gene: -
v_gene: TRBV4-2
abundance: -
j_gene: TRBJ1-3
CDR3aa: CASSQEKAANSANTIYF
CDR3nt: TGTGCCAGCAGCCAAGAGAAGGCGGCAAACTCCGCAAACACCATATATTTT

d_gene: -
v_gene: TRBV19
abundance: -
j_gene: TRBJ2-7
CDR3aa: CASTPRDNYEQYF
CDR3nt: TGTGCCAGTACCCCGAGGGACAACTACGAGCAGTACTTC

d_gene: TRBD1
v_gene: TRBV4-3
abundance: -
j_gene: TRBJ2-7
CDR3aa: CASSQDGDRGKNEQYF
CDR3nt: TGCGCCAGCAGCCAAGACGGGGACAGGGGGAAAAACGAGCAGTACTTC

d_gene: TRBD1
v_gene: TRBV28
abundance: -
j_gene: TRBJ2-7
CDR3aa: CASSIRQGGIGEQYF
CDR3nt: TGTGCCAGCAGTATACGACAGGGTGGGATAGGGGAGCAGTACTTC

d_gene: TRBD2
v_gene: TRBV7-9
abundance: -
j_gene: TRBJ2-1
CDR3aa: CASTPPGRELYNEQFF
CDR3nt: TGTGCCAGCACCCCTCCTGGGCGGGAGCTTTACAATGAGCAGTTCTTC

d_gene: TRBD1
v_gene: TRBV4-2
abundance: -
j_gene: TRBJ1-2
CDR3aa: CASSSRDRGGYTF
CDR3nt: TGTGCCAGCAGCTCCCGGGACAGGGGCGGCTACACCTTC

d_gene: -
v_gene: TRBV6-1
abundance: -
j_gene: TRBJ2-5
CDR3aa: CASSETRETQYF
CDR3nt: TGTGCCAGCAGTGAGACTAGAGAGACCCAGTACTTC

d_gene: TRBD1
v_gene: TRBV30
abundance: -
j_gene: TRBJ1-2
CDR3aa: CACRDSYGYTF
CDR3nt: TGTGCCTGTCGGGACAGCTATGGCTACACCTTC

d_gene: TRBD2
v_gene: TRBV28
abundance: -
j_gene: TRBJ2-1
CDR3aa: CASSSPGTSGHNEQFF
CDR3nt: TGTGCCAGCAGTTCCCCCGGGACTAGCGGACACAATGAGCAGTTCTTC

d_gene: -
v_gene: TRBV7-2
abundance: -
j_gene: TRBJ2-3
CDR3aa: CASGSELSTDTQYF
CDR3nt: TGTGCCAGTGGTAGCGAACTTAGCACAGATACGCAGTATTTT

d_gene: TRBD1
v_gene: TRBV18
abundance: few
j_gene: TRBJ1-2
CDR3aa: CASSRTGERDGYTF
CDR3nt: TGTGCCAGCTCCCGGACAGGGGAGAGGGATGGCTACACCTTC

d_gene: -
v_gene: TRBV18
abundance: few
j_gene: TRBJ1-4
CDR3aa: CASSPLKDSFNEKLFF
CDR3nt: TGTGCCAGCTCACCACTTAAAGACAGTTTTAATGAAAAACTGTTTTTT

d_gene: -
v_gene: TRBV6-1
abundance: -
j_gene: TRBJ2-3
CDR3aa: CASTASGTDTQYF
CDR3nt: TGTGCCAGCACGGCCAGCGGGACAGATACGCAGTATTTT

d_gene: TRBD2
v_gene: TRBV7-9
abundance: few
j_gene: TRBJ2-3
CDR3aa: CASSLSLLAGGTDTQYF
CDR3nt: TGTGCCAGCAGCTTGAGTCTACTAGCGGGGGGCACAGATACGCAGTATTTT

d_gene: -
v_gene: TRBV5-1
abundance: -
j_gene: TRBJ1-2
CDR3aa: CASSLSTNYGYTF
CDR3nt: TGCGCCAGCAGCTTGAGCACTAACTATGGCTACACCTTC

d_gene: -
v_gene: TRBV10-3
abundance: -
j_gene: TRBJ1-5
CDR3aa: CAISEYGEQPQHF
CDR3nt: TGTGCCATCAGTGAGTACGGAGAACAGCCCCAGCATTTT

d_gene: -
v_gene: TRBV4-1
abundance: -
j_gene: TRBJ1-6
CDR3aa: CASSQDEAGNRRSPLHF
CDR3nt: TGCGCCAGCAGCCAAGATGAGGCAGGGAATAGGCGTTCACCCCTCCACTTT

d_gene: -
v_gene: TRBV28
abundance: few
j_gene: TRBJ1-4
CDR3aa: CASSSPTATNEKLFF
CDR3nt: TGTGCCAGCAGTTCCCCGACAGCAACTAATGAAAAACTGTTTTTT